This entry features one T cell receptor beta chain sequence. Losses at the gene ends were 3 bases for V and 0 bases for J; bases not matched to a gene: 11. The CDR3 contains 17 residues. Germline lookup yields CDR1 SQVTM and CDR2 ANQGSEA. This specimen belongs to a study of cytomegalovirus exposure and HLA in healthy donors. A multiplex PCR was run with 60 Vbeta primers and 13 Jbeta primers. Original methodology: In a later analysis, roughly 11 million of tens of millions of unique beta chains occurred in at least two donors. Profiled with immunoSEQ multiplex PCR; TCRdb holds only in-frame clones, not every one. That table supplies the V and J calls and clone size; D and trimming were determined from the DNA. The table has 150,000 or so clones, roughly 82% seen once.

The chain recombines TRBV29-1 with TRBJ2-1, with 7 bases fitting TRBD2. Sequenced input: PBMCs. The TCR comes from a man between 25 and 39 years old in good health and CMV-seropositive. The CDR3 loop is CSVETPTSRSSYNEQFF. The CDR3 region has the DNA TGCAGCGTTGAGACCCCGACTAGCCGGAGCTCCTACAATGAGCAGTTCTTC.